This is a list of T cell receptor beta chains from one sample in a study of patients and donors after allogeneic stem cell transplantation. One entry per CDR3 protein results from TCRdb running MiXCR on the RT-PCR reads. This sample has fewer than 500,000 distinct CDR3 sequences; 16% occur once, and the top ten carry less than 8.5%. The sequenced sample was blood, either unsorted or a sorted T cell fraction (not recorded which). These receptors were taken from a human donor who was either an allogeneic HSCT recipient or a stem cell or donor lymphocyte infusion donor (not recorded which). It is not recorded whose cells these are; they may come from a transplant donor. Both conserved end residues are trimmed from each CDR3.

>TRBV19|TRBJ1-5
ASSTIRTGFGQPQH
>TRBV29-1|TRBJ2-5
SVENPGASQETQY
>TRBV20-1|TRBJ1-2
SARDLAGDGYT
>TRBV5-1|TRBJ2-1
ASSEETGPYNEQF
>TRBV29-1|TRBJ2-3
SVPEQGWGDTQY
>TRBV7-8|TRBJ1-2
ASSLVGPGPASSYGYT
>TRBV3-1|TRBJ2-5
ASSRTRSQKTQY
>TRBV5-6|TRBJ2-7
ASSSWGYLSYEQY
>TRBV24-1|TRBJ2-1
ATSEVAGDEQF
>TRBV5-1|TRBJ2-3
ASSSTRATDTQY
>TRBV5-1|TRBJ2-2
ASSSNTGELF
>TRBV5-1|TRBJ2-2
ASSLDRWDRDTPSNTGELF
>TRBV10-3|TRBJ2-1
AISEQRGASYNEQF